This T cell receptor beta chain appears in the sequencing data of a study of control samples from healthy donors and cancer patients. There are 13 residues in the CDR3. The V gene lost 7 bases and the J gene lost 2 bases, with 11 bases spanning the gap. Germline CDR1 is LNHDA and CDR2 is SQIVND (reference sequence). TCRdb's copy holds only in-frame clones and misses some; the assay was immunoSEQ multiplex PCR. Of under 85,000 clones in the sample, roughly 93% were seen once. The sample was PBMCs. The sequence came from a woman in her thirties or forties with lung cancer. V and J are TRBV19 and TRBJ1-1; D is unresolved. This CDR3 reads CASNPGGNTEAFF. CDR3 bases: TGTGCCAGTAACCCGGGAGGAAACACTGAAGCTTTCTTT.